Below, one TCR beta chain is given with its context. Its target is unknown. This specimen comes from a study of T cells in Graves' hyperthyroidism and ophthalmopathy. Study-wide results and limits: In the blood, most expanded thyroid clonotypes above 0.001 appeared as well.

RNA transcripts yielded amplified TCR beta CDR3 regions. The TCR CDR3 first-round RT-PCR relied on the HTBI primer set. TCRdb re-analysed the multiplex PCR reads in MiXCR, keeping a single row per CDR3 protein. The sample consists of around 540,000 distinct CDR3 sequences, about 15% of them appearing once. Ophthalmopathy patients all had a Clinical Activity Score of at least 3, a NOSPECS grade of at least 4 and disease under 3 months old. Trimming left V 10 bases short and J 5 bases short, with 15 bases between. Germline V gene data show CDR1 as MDHEN and CDR2 as SYDVKM. The CDR3 sequence is 13 residues long.

This sequence was found in a woman in her 30s with Graves' ophthalmopathy. The V gene is TRBV28, the J gene TRBJ1-5; D remains unclear. The specimen was blood. The CDR3 sequence is CATKRDPHQPQHF. The DNA of the CDR3 is TGTGCCACCAAACGTGACCCTCATCAGCCCCAGCATTTT.